This note documents a single T cell receptor beta chain sequence. Its antigen is currently not known. The junction departs from the called germline gene at one end, perhaps through a read error. This entry comes from a study of T cells in Graves' hyperthyroidism and ophthalmopathy (dated 2019 in TCRdb). At the level of the whole study: Peripheral blood samples were taken at the time of initial diagnosis, prior to any treatment. TCR V-J signatures able to tell the groups apart were searched for in a discovery cohort of 100 or so patients, of whom 43 had Graves' ophthalmopathy and more than 55 had stable Graves' hyperthyroidism. Following sampling, methimazole starting at 30 mg daily was given to hyperthyroidism patients, and high-dose intravenous methylprednisolone was given to ophthalmopathy patients. An independent validation cohort of some 18 hyperthyroidism patients and approximately 16 patients who later progressed to ophthalmopathy tested prospective prediction of ophthalmopathy. The paper reports TCR Vbeta CDR3 sequencing of 135 peripheral blood samples: 40 to 45 ophthalmopathy, over 70 hyperthyroidism and approximately 17 progressor patients. Thyroid tissue and blood T-cell repertoires from roughly 6 Graves' hyperthyroidism patients were also compared in the study. The roughly 100 discovery patients were randomly divided into training and test sets at a 7:3 ratio.

Overall study results and their limits: In cross-validation, a model built on a 13 V-J signature told ophthalmopathy apart from stable hyperthyroidism with over 85% sensitivity and 81% to 82% specificity, and in testing the same model reached 80%/75%. In validation, the model predicted progression to ophthalmopathy a median of roughly 6.1 months before onset, with 65% to 71% sensitivity and around 76% specificity. Blood samples also contained most of the expanded thyroid clonotypes (frequency above 0.001), which suggests that blood repertoires may reflect thyroid immune responses. Sample size was not statistically predetermined, and blinding of investigators to group allocation was not performed.

From cysteine to phenylalanine, the CDR3 is 14 amino acids long. The CDR3 DNA has 42 bases and is translated from base 1. According to the germline V gene, CDR1 reads SQVTM and CDR2 reads ANQGSEA. The TCR beta CDR3 regions were amplified from the RNA transcripts. A first-round RT-PCR of the TCR CDR3 used the HTBI primer set with the Qiagen OneStep RT-PCR kit. Libraries were constructed in a second round of multiplex PCR, after which size selection and purification were carried out. Paired-end sequencing of the libraries was performed with 100 bp reads on an Illumina HiSeq2000. The original pipeline was this. SOAPnuke was used to process the raw data, with reads discarded if the reads contained adapters or uncalled bases, had a mean Phred below 15, or lacked an exact constant-primer or identifier match. COPE v1.2.5 was used to merge high-quality paired reads, and clonotypes were defined as unique nucleotide sequences. MiTCR v1.1 was used to align the clonotypes against IMGT TRBV, TRBD and TRBJ reference segments. The analysis was restricted to V-J combinations with a frequency above 0.0001, which together covered 99.2% of the repertoires. A TCS score was defined as the ratio between F50 (clonal expansion) and ExV (chaos), using BLOSUM62-based TCRdist between CDR3 peptides within each V-J. Welch's t-statistics and random forest reduced around 510 V-J features to 13, which were used in a naive Bayes classifier (R e1071). The public reads were reanalyzed by TCRdb: fastp trimming at Q25, MiXCR alignment, in-frame beta chains only. Rows with one shared CDR3 protein collapse into an entry with the most common genes and DNA. TCRdb's processing, not the study's, gives the V and J calls here. For this sample the table gives about 380,000 distinct CDR3 sequences, of which approximately 18% were detected only once. The top ten clones comprise over 35% of the sample.

Ophthalmopathy patients had moderately to severely active disease, Clinical Activity Score of at least 3, NOSPECS grade of at least 4, and duration under 3 months. The study excluded patients with uncontrolled infections, other autoimmune diseases, pregnancy or lactation. Diagnoses were established on the basis of clinical symptoms, serum thyroxine and TRAb, thyroid ultrasound, and orbital computed tomography. PBMCs were separated from around 9.1 ml of fresh peripheral blood using Ficoll-Paque density gradient centrifugation. Total RNA was extracted using Trizol reagent, and RNA quality was assessed on an Agilent 2100 Bioanalyzer.

The sequence is built from TRBV29-1 and TRBJ2-3; a stretch of 10 junction bases matches TRBD2. The material sequenced was blood. This sequence originates from a man aged 18 to 30 with Graves' ophthalmopathy. The CDR3 protein is CSVEAGGGRDTQYF. The DNA is TGCAGCGTCGAAGCGGGGGGGGGACGAGATACGCAGTATTTT.